This T cell receptor beta chain originates from a study of circulating CD8 cells and anti-PD-1 response in melanoma. Study conclusions and caveats: Patients included both untreated and previously treated individuals.

This clonotype counts as medium-sized. What it binds is not known. From live CD3+CD8+TCRalphabeta+ cells, four PD-1 and/or TIGIT subsets were sorted. Using around 14 ng of total RNA, TCR libraries were made with the QIAseq Immune Repertoire TCR panel. TCRdb called the reads again in MiXCR, with one record for every CDR3 protein. Altogether 2,000 to 2,500 distinct CDR3 sequences are present, approximately 7.2% being singletons, with the ten largest covering about 8.1%. CDR3 length: 14 amino acids. The V end was cut by 5 bases, the J end by 2 bases, with 12 bases between. Germline V lookup: CDR1 MNHEY, CDR2 SMNVEV (reference sequence).

This clonotype was obtained from a human donor with melanoma. The specimen comprised CD8+ T cells from PBMCs, sampled at baseline or after one month of anti-PD-1 therapy (not recorded which). The chain carries TRBV27 and TRBJ2-5; D is possibly TRBD1 (5 bases). The CDR3 DNA sequence: TGTGCCAGCAGTCCCGGGCGGACACAAGAGACCCAGTACTTC. Translated: CASSPGRTQETQYF.